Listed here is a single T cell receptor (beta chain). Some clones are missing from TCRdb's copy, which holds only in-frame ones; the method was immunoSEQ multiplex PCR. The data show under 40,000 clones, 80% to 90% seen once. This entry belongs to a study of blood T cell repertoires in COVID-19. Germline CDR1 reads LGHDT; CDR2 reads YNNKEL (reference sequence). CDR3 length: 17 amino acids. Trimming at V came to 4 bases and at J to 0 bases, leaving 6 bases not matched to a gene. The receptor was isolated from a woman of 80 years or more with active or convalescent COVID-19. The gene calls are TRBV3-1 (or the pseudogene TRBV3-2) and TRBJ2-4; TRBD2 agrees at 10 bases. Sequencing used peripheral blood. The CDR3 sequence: CASSLRSGGGAKNIQYF. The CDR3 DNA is TGTGCCAGCAGCCTCCGAAGCGGGGGGGGAGCCAAAAACATTCAGTACTTC.